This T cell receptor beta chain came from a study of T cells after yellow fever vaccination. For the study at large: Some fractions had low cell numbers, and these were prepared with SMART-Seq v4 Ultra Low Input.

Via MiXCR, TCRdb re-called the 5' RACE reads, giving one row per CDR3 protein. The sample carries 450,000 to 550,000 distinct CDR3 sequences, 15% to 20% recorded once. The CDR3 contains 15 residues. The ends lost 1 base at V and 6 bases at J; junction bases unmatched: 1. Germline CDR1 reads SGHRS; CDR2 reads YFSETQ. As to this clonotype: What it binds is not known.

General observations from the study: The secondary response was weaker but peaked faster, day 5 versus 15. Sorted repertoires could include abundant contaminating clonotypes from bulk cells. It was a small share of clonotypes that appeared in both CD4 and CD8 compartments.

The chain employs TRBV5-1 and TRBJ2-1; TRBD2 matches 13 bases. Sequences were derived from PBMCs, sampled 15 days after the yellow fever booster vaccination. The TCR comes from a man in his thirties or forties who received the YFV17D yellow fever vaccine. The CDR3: CASSLTSGGVNEQFF. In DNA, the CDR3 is TGCGCCAGCAGCTTGACTAGCGGGGGGGTCAATGAGCAGTTCTTC.